Listed below are T cell receptor beta chains from one sample, sequenced in a study of graft-versus-host responses after intestinal transplantation. The antigens of these receptors remain unknown. Repertoires were generated with immunoSEQ multiplex PCR, while TCRdb's copy carries only in-frame clones and drops some. The table records about 88,000 clones, approximately 89% of them present only once. This specimen consisted of unstimulated CD4+ T cells sorted from spleen or lymph node cells, obtained before transplant. Receptors were obtained from a human donor who was the organ donor for an intestinal transplant. Both conserved end residues are part of each CDR3. Clone size is given for some rows only: seen once, a few or many times, or a class if the clone is expanded.

TRBV4-1	14	TRBJ2-7	NA	CASSAGASSYEQYF
TRBV4-1	13	TRBJ2-4	NA	CASSLDRGNIQYF
TRBV6-1	13	TRBJ2-1	NA	CASSGGLWGEQFF
TRBV29-1	13	TRBJ2-2	NA	CSVEGLAGGELFF
TRBV9	13	TRBJ2-5	NA	CASSQAGQETQYF
TRBV4-1	17	TRBJ2-1	NA	CARLGRTGGPPYNEQFF
TRBV27	14	TRBJ2-7	NA	CASSGQGPTYEQYF
TRBV28	15	TRBJ2-7	once	CASRHGLAGLYEQYF
TRBV19	15	TRBJ2-3	NA	CASSAAGGGVDTQYF
TRBV6-5	13	TRBJ1-1	NA	CASSVRENTEAFF
TRBV30	12	TRBJ1-2	NA	CAWSVRDRWYTF
TRBV5-1	18	TRBJ2-1	NA	CASSSGTSGWSSYNEQFF
TRBV29-1	11	TRBJ2-7	NA	CSVVQYYEQYF
TRBV6-5	11	TRBJ1-4	NA	CGAIPNEKLFF
TRBV13	14	TRBJ1-6	NA	CASGRTGIESPLHF
TRBV18	17	TRBJ1-1	NA	CASSPMQGGRVITEAFF
TRBV9	19	TRBJ1-6	NA	CASSARDRSGGAANSPLHF
TRBV6-5	14	TRBJ2-7	NA	CASSSRTSGYEQYF
TRBV4-1	18	TRBJ1-5	once	CASSQGPQGQFSNQPQHF
TRBV6-1	18	TRBJ2-7	NA	CASSEAGLPGVFTYEQYF
TRBV11-3	17	TRBJ2-7	NA	CASSLAARGGRNYEQYF
TRBV7-2	15	TRBJ1-3	NA	CASSLAISGGNTIYF
TRBV5-4	16	TRBJ2-3	NA	CASSSPTGVRGDTQYF
TRBV10-2	14	TRBJ2-2	NA	CASRGLPNTGELFF
TRBV2	14	TRBJ2-1	NA	CASSESYGAVEQFF
TRBV6-6	15	TRBJ2-7	NA	CASNQGQRLTYEQYF
TRBV5-1	13	TRBJ2-7	NA	CASSSRDREPQLW
TRBV10-3	16	TRBJ2-1	NA	CAISELQGKGYNEQFF
TRBV28	16	TRBJ2-1	NA	CASSSYRGGEYNEQFF
TRBV19	13	TRBJ2-5	NA	CASSIGRGETQYF
TRBV30	12	TRBJ1-2	NA	CAWAGVNYGYTF
TRBV18	16	TRBJ1-2	NA	CASSPPNRAANYGYTF
TRBV1	16	TRBJ2-1	NA	CTSSQDPAVTYNEQFF
TRBV19	15	TRBJ1-2	NA	CASSLGHQENYGYTF
TRBV15	12	TRBJ1-1	NA	CATSRVQGEAFF
TRBV14	15	TRBJ1-1	NA	CASRGRQRSNTEAFF
TRBV29-1	16	TRBJ2-2	NA	CSVGWTSGRATGELFF
TRBV2	14	TRBJ2-3	NA	CASSDFSGRGTQYF
TRBV28	14	TRBJ1-4	once	CASNPGQANEKLFF
TRBV30	13	TRBJ1-2	NA	CAWSGGGHYGYTF
TRBV5-4	13	TRBJ2-5	NA	CASSRTGSETQYF
TRBV6-1	16	TRBJ1-3	NA	CASSEAAGHSGNTIYF
TRBV15	15	TRBJ2-7	NA	CATSREERRSYEQYF
TRBV4-1	15	TRBJ1-4	NA	CASSHPFGTGTKLFF
TRBV7-3	14	TRBJ2-3	NA	CASSRGGITDTQYF
TRBV28	15	TRBJ2-7	NA	CASSLVVAGSYEQYF
TRBV11-2	15	TRBJ2-2	NA	CASSDSGLWAGELFF
TRBV5-4	16	TRBJ2-3	NA	CASSLVGGLAAHTQYF
TRBV2	13	TRBJ1-5	once	CASSESPIVTQHF
TRBV2	17	TRBJ1-5	NA	CASRTGQGAQGNQPQHF
TRBV19	18	TRBJ2-6	NA	CASSQDRANPIGANVLTF
TRBV6-1	14	TRBJ2-3	NA	CASSPDRGPDTQYF
TRBV11-3	15	TRBJ2-7	NA	CASSLGWAPTYEQYF
TRBV6-1	12	TRBJ2-7	NA	CASGAGLGEQYF
TRBV9	14	TRBJ2-7	NA	CASSVAPGGTEQYF